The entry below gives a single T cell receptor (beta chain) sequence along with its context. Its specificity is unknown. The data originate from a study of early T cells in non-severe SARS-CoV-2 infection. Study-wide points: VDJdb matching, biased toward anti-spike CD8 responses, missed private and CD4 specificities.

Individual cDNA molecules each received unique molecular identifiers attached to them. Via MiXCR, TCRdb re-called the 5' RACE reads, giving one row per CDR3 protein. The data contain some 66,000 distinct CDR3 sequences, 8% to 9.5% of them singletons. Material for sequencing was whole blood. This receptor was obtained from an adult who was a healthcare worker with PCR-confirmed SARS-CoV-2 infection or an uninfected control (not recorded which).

As DNA, the CDR3 is TGTGCCAGCAGCCCCGTAACCTCGAACACCGGGGAGCTGTTTTTT. This codes for CASSPVTSNTGELFF. The chain joins TRBV2 to TRBJ2-2; D unresolved. The CDR3 length is 15 residues. V lost 6 bases, J lost 0 bases, and 11 bases lay in between. CDR1 SNHLY and CDR2 FYNNEI come from the germline V gene.